The clone carrying this T cell receptor (beta chain) was detected once. Assay used: immunoSEQ multiplex PCR; TCRdb lists only in-frame clones, some missing. Found here are more than 2,000,000 clones, around 90% of them singletons; the top ten hold under 0.15%. The length of the CDR3 is 15 residues. Trimming took 4 bases from V and 5 from J, leaving 12 bases between them. From germline, CDR1 is SNHLY and CDR2 FYNNEI. The data originate from a study of shared clonotypes between healthy human individuals. The TCR comes from a man aged 18 to 29 in good health. The chain joins TRBV2 to TRBJ1-6; the D gene is possibly TRBD1 (6 bases). The sample taken for sequencing was naive CD4+ T cells sorted from blood. Noted subset: CD45RA+ positively selected. For the CDR3, the DNA is TGTGCCAGCAGTGGTTGGACAGCGAATAATTCACCCCTCCACTTT. Translating gives CASSGWTANNSPLHF.